One TCR beta chain is described in this entry. Its antigen is still unknown. This entry is derived from a study of T cells in severe cutaneous drug reactions (dated by TCRdb to about 2019). Turning to the overall study: Between the early 2010s and the late 2010s, patients were recruited from Taiwan, Thailand and a European registry network. Assignment of the culprit drug relied on both the Naranjo algorithm and the ALDEN drug causality algorithm. Patients in either the acute or the recovery stage provided biological samples, such as blister fluids/cells and PBMC. To build the libraries, iRepertoire multiplex PCR was used, and the authors pointed to a comparison in which iRepertoire and 5' RACE methods, with or without UMI, captured abundant clonotypes similarly. The study combined bulk TCR sequencing with single-cell sequencing, quantitative PCR validation, functional assays and transgenic mouse experiments. Enrollment was limited to patients whose SJS/TEN or DRESS diagnosis was probable or definite according to RegiSCAR criteria.

The germline V gene sets CDR1 to LGHNA and CDR2 to YSLEER. The CDR3 runs 14 residues from the cysteine to the phenylalanine. Nucleotide data are not available. General study outcomes and caveats: The authors noted that whether the public TCR generalizes to SJS/TEN caused by other drugs still needs further study. A public TCRbeta CDR3, present at a mean of roughly 15% in all seven CBZ-SJS/TEN blister samples, was undetectable or scarce in PBMC from tolerant controls and healthy donors. CBZ-SJS/TEN patients showed strongly increased TRBV12-4 usage, with averages of 25% to 40% in blister cells and around 5.3% in PBMC.

Library preparation used the iRepertoire multiplex PCR system with TCR subtype-specific primers for both bulk and single-cell sequencing. Multiplex PCR using primers aimed at the V, D and J gene regions produced the bulk TCR beta libraries. Each sample contributed roughly 95-500 ng of RNA as input for preparing the bulk TCR library. An Illumina MiSeq was used to sequence the bulk TCR beta amplicons. Per the source publication's procedure: Quality control steps removed sample misassignments and low-quality sequencing reads. CDR3 was defined as the amino acids between the V-gene Y[YFLI]C motif and the J-segment [FW]GXGT motif. The IMGT database served as the reference for assigning TRBV and TRBJ genes and CDR3 clonotypes. Per-sample TRBV expression was normalized to the mean of the same gene in PBMC from 40 to 55 healthy donors. Once TCRdb had reprocessed the reads, it stored one entry per CDR3 protein sequence and supplied no DNA. TCRdb's processing, not the authors' own work, is the source of the V and J calls. This specimen's table enumerates about 7,200 distinct CDR3 sequences. The top ten clones comprise 31% of the sample.

Sequencing was performed on donors who were patients with carbamazepine-induced Stevens-Johnson syndrome or toxic epidermal necrolysis (CBZ-SJS/TEN). Patients with drug-induced severe cutaneous adverse reactions had T cell receptor repertoires profiled by next-generation sequencing to look for drug-specific clonotypes. RNA was isolated either from blister cells of skin lesions or from peripheral blood mononuclear cells. The receptor comes from a human donor with toxic epidermal necrolysis, a severe cutaneous drug reaction. The sequence is built from TRBV4-3 and TRBJ1-2; the D call from TCRdb, TRBD1, cannot be confirmed without DNA. The sample was cells from a skin blister. The cell subset or site tag for this specimen amounts to: unsorted cells from skin lesion blisters. The CDR3 in this case is CASSPRGQTYGYTF.